A single sample gave rise to the 24 T cell receptor beta chains below, sequenced in a study of blood T cell repertoires in COVID-19 (dated by TCRdb to 2019 to 2021). Library generation was performed with the immunoSEQ multiplex PCR assay. The table was pulled from immuneACCESS by TCRdb, which kept in-frame rearrangements only. Such tables lose some clones; where checked, under half of the loss comes from unresolved V genes, and the rest has no known cause. This sample comprises about 190,000 clones, around three quarters of them detected only once. The top ten hold around 16% of the sample. Sample: PBMCs or T cells enriched from blood (not recorded which). Receptors originate from a woman between 45 and 65 years old with acute COVID-19.

This chain joins TRBV6-5 and TRBJ1-3, with D possibly being TRBD1 (5 bases). The germline CDR1 and CDR2 sequences are MNHEY and SVGAGI. Trimming pared 2 bases from V and 0 bases from J, leaving 11 bases between. The CDR3 covers 16 residues. The CDR3 here is CASSYVLGPSGNTIYF. The CDR3 coding sequence is TGTGCCAGCAGTTACGTGCTGGGGCCCTCTGGAAACACCATATATTTT.

The rearrangement joins TRBV5-1 to TRBJ2-5, with D perhaps matching TRBD2 (5 bases). From germline, CDR1 is SGHRS and CDR2 YFSETQ. The ends were cut back, 1 base at V and 5 bases at J, with 9 bases in the middle. The CDR3 is 13 amino acids. CDR3 DNA: TGCGCCAGCAGCTTGTGGGAGCGGGAGACCCAGTACTTC. Translating it yields CASSLWERETQYF. Variable domain in full (rest from reference TRBV5-1 and TRBJ2-5): KAGVTQTPRYLIKTRGQQVTLSCSPISGHRSVSWYQQTPGQGLQFLFEYFSETQRNKGNFPGRFSGRQFSNSRSEMNVSTLELGDSALYLCASSLWERETQYFGPGTRLLVL.

This clone was found many times. The rearrangement links TRBV7-9 to TRBJ1-2; D is unclear. Germline V gives CDR1 SEHNR, CDR2 FQNEAQ (reference sequence). The CDR3 runs to 13 residues. V was cut by 4 bases and J by 4 bases, with 10 bases left in between. The CDR3 sequence is CASSSPQLYGYTF. The DNA for the CDR3 is TGTGCCAGCAGCTCACCACAGCTCTATGGCTACACCTTC.

This clone was detected only once. The chain has TRBV3-1 (or the pseudogene TRBV3-2) and TRBJ1-1; D call uncertain. The germline V gene encodes CDR1 LGHDT and CDR2 YNNKEL (reference sequence). Trimming shortened V by 4 bases and J by 11 bases, and 23 bases separated the two germline ends. This CDR3 has 15 residues. CDR3 amino acids: CASSLSSGLRVGAFF. CDR3 sequence (DNA): TGTGCCAGCAGCCTCTCGTCCGGACTTCGGGTGGGGGCTTTCTTT.

This clone was recorded a few times. V and J are TRBV7-2 and TRBJ1-1, with TRBD1 identical over 7 bases. Germline CDR1 reads SGHTA; CDR2 reads FQGNSA. CDR3 length equals 14 residues. With V trimmed by 5 bases and J by 4 bases, 7 bases remained unmatched. CDR3 sequence reads: CASSPQGVGTEAFF. For the CDR3, the DNA is TGTGCCAGCAGCCCGCAGGGGGTTGGCACTGAAGCTTTCTTT.

This rearrangement joins TRBV6-5 to TRBJ2-3, with 8 bases identical to TRBD1. Germline values: CDR1 MNHEY, CDR2 SVGAGI. CDR3 length equals 15 residues. V lost 6 bases, J lost 6 bases, and 11 bases stayed unmatched. CDR3 DNA: TGTGCCAGCAGCGACAGGGGCGTGTGGACCGATACGCAGTATTTT. This sequence encodes CASSDRGVWTDTQYF.

The chain recombines TRBV5-1 with TRBJ1-1; weak D call: TRBD1 (6 bases). Germline V gives CDR1 SGHRS, CDR2 YFSETQ. The CDR3 is 15 residues long. The ends were cut back, 1 base at V and 2 bases at J, with 12 bases in the middle. The CDR3 region is CASSLRRTANTEAFF. CDR3 sequence (DNA): TGCGCCAGCAGCTTGCGACGGACAGCCAACACTGAAGCTTTCTTT.

CDR3: CASSSPGDGNTIYF. DNA of the CDR3: TGTGCCAGCAGTTCTCCAGGGGACGGAAACACCATATATTTT. This chain links TRBV27 with TRBJ1-3; possibly TRBD1 for D (6 bases). Germline CDR1 and CDR2: MNHEY and SMNVEV (reference sequence). This CDR3 is built from 14 residues. V lost 4 bases to trimming and J lost 4 bases, with 11 bases between them.

The rearrangement links TRBV19 to TRBJ2-2; 13 bases match TRBD2. The germline V gene encodes CDR1 LNHDA and CDR2 SQIVND (reference sequence). V dropped 5 bases and J dropped 0; count of bases not matched to a gene: 3. The CDR3 loop spans 17 amino acids. The CDR3, as DNA: TGTGCCAGTAGTCTGGGACTAGCGGGGCCGAACACCGGGGAGCTGTTTTTT. Translated: CASSLGLAGPNTGELFF.

The chain is built from TRBV6-1 and TRBJ1-1; D gene uncertain. The V gene lost 1 base and the J gene lost 11 bases, with 23 bases spanning the gap. CDR1 is MNHNS and CDR2 is SASEGT in the germline V gene. The CDR3 contains 16 residues. In nucleotides, the CDR3 is TGTGCCAGCAGTGAAGTATCGGGAGAGCCGCGAACGGTGGCTTTCTTT. Encoded protein: CASSEVSGEPRTVAFF.

The gene calls are TRBV11-2 and TRBJ1-6; D perhaps matches TRBD1 (6 bases). Trimming pared 4 bases from V and 7 bases from J, leaving 14 bases between. The CDR3 consists of 15 residues. CDR1 SGHAT and CDR2 FQNNGV come from the germline V gene. In DNA form, the CDR3 reads TGTGCCAGCAGCTCGGAAGATAGGGGGAATTCACCCCTCCACTTT. Translation gives CASSSEDRGNSPLHF.

The chain couples TRBV5-6 to TRBJ1-2, with 10 bases that match TRBD1. Unmatched junction bases numbered 4, after V lost 0 bases and J lost 2 bases. The CDR3 has 16 amino acids. Germline V gene lookup returns CDR1 SGHDT and CDR2 YYEEEE. CDR3 bases: TGTGCCAGCAGCTTGGGACAGGGGGCTTCGAACTATGGCTACACCTTC. Encoded protein: CASSLGQGASNYGYTF.

The chain uses TRBV5-4 and TRBJ2-5; TRBD1 is a possible D gene (5 bases). Germline loops: CDR1 SGHNT, CDR2 YYREEE (reference sequence). Trimming removed 0 bases at V and 5 bases at J, with 11 bases between. CDR3 size: 14 residues. CDR3 region: CASSLASGQETQYF. CDR3 bases: TGTGCCAGCAGCTTGGCGTCAGGGCAGGAGACCCAGTACTTC. The entire variable domain, with the rest obtained from reference TRBV5-4 and TRBJ2-5, is as follows: ETGVTQSPTHLIKTRGQQVTLRCSSQSGHNTVSWYQQALGQGPQFIFQYYREEENGRGNFPPRFSGLQFPNYSSELNVNALELDDSALYLCASSLASGQETQYFGPGTRLLVL.

CDR3 DNA: TGTGCCAGCAGAACTCCAGGGGTTGGTAATCAGCCCCAGCATTTT. It is translated as CASRTPGVGNQPQHF. The rearrangement links TRBV2 to TRBJ1-5; TRBD1 might be the D (6 bases). CDR1 and CDR2 from the germline V gene are SNHLY and FYNNEI. This CDR3 is built from 15 residues. Trimming cost V 6 bases and J 4 bases, with 16 bases left between them.

The V call is TRBV28, the J call TRBJ2-2; D gene unclear. Germline V CDR1 and CDR2: MDHEN, SYDVKM. The germline V and J ends were trimmed by 8 bases and 8 bases, with 12 bases remaining between them. This CDR3 has 12 residues. In nucleotides, the CDR3 is TGTGCCAGCCAGACCTTGAGGGGGGAGCTGTTTTTT. Amino acid sequence: CASQTLRGELFF.

The gene calls are TRBV6-2 or TRBV6-3 and TRBJ1-5, with D unclear. Trimming stripped 5 bases from V and 2 bases from J, with 10 bases between. CDR1 MNHEY and CDR2 SVGEGT come from the germline V gene. This CDR3 is built from 14 residues. In DNA, the CDR3 is TGTGCCAGCAGTGGATCCCGGGGCAATCAGCCCCAGCATTTT. Encoded protein: CASSGSRGNQPQHF.

The chain links TRBV6-5 to TRBJ2-7; 10 nucleotides agree with TRBD1. Germline CDR1 MNHEY, CDR2 SVGAGI. J lost 9 bases, V lost 6 bases, and 11 bases had no gene match. The CDR3 loop spans 14 amino acids. CDR3 amino acids: CASRATGGPPRQYV. In nucleotides, the CDR3 is TGTGCCAGCAGGGCGACAGGGGGCCCCCCTCGGCAGTACGTC.

V gene TRBV19 combines with J gene TRBJ2-2; 9 nucleotides match TRBD1. CDR1 is LNHDA, CDR2 SQIVND, per germline (reference sequence). The CDR3 contains 14 residues. The trim removed 6 bases at V and 5 bases at J, leaving 4 bases unmatched. DNA for the CDR3: TGTGCCAGTAGACAGGGGGCAGGGACCGGGGAGCTGTTTTTT. Translated: CASRQGAGTGELFF.

This clone was counted ten times or more. The chain has TRBV5-6 and TRBJ1-2; 9 nucleotides align to TRBD1. CDR1 and CDR2 (germline): SGHDT, YYEEEE. The CDR3 covers 14 residues. J was trimmed by 4 bases and V by 7 bases; bases with no gene match: 8. CDR3 coding DNA: TGTGCCAGCGGACCACAGGGGGCCGGCTATGGCTACACCTTC. It yields the protein CASGPQGAGYGYTF. Using reference TRBV5-6 and TRBJ1-2 for the parts outside the CDR3, the full variable domain is DAGVTQSPTHLIKTRGQQVTLRCSPKSGHDTVSWYQQALGQGPQFIFQYYEEEERQRGNFPDRFSGHQFPNYSSELNVNALLLGDSALYLCASGPQGAGYGYTFGSGTRLTVV.

The rearrangement links TRBV4-1 to TRBJ1-3, with D possibly matching TRBD1 (6 bases). The length of the CDR3 is 17 residues. Germline V gives CDR1 MGHRA, CDR2 YSYEKL. Between the trimmed V and J ends, which lost 2 bases and 1 base, there was a span of 15 bases. As DNA, the CDR3 is TGCGCCAGCAGCCAACAGATTACAGGGAGATCTGGAAACACCATATATTTT. It is translated as CASSQQITGRSGNTIYF.

The V and J genes are TRBV6-6 and TRBJ2-2, with 7 bases identical to TRBD2. With 6 bases clipped from V and 6 bases from J, the junction kept 10 bases outside the gene matches. Germline CDR1 is MNHNY and CDR2 is SVGAGI (reference sequence). The CDR3 is 15 residues long. The CDR3 loop reads CASSLAGRAPGELFF. CDR3 sequence (DNA): TGTGCCAGCAGCCTCGCGGGGAGGGCCCCCGGGGAGCTGTTTTTT.

V and J are TRBV6-5 and TRBJ2-2, with D possibly matching TRBD1 (6 bases). The CDR3 runs 14 residues. The V end lost 2 bases, the J end lost 5 bases, and 9 bases lay between the germline ends. CDR1 and CDR2 (germline): MNHEY, SVGAGI. The CDR3 here is CASSYRQGTGELFF. As DNA, the CDR3 is TGTGCCAGCAGTTACAGGCAGGGGACCGGGGAGCTGTTTTTT.

The V and J genes are TRBV28 and TRBJ2-1, with 7 bases matching TRBD1. With V trimmed by 6 bases and J by 2 bases, 10 bases remained unmatched. CDR1 and CDR2 (germline): MDHEN, SYDVKM. CDR3 size: 16 residues. Here the CDR3 DNA reads TGTGCCAGCAGGGAAGCACAGGGGTCCGCCTACAATGAGCAGTTCTTC. The encoded protein is CASREAQGSAYNEQFF.

V gene TRBV5-1 combines with J gene TRBJ2-5; 9 nucleotides line up with TRBD2. This CDR3 has 15 residues. Germline V gene data show CDR1 as SGHRS and CDR2 as YFSETQ. Trimming took 2 bases from V and 4 from J; bases not matched to a gene: 6. The CDR3 nucleotides are TGCGCCAGCAGCTTAGGAGCGGGGGGCGGAGAGACCCAGTACTTC. As protein: CASSLGAGGGETQYF.